This TCR beta chain was recovered during a study of T cells after yellow fever vaccination. Study outcomes and limitations: On re-exposure, the response was weaker but peaked faster, at day 5 versus 15.

This clonotype was seen more than once but under ten times. What it binds is not known. The ends were cut back, 3 bases at V and 8 bases at J, with 20 bases in the middle. From germline, CDR1 is LGHNA and CDR2 YSLEER. The CDR3 runs 16 residues. The TCR cDNA carried a universal primer site and UMIs from 5'RACE template switching. TCRdb processed the 5' RACE reads anew with MiXCR; each CDR3 protein has one entry. The table includes about 510,000 distinct CDR3 sequences, 21% detected once. This chain connects TRBV4-3 to TRBJ2-1; D is tentatively TRBD1 or TRBD2 (9 bases each). The TCR was taken from a man aged 18-30 years who received the YFV17D yellow fever vaccine. The specimen was PBMCs, collected less than 25 days after the first yellow fever vaccination. CDR3 nucleotide sequence: TGCGCCAGCAGCCAGAGCGGGGGGACAGGGAACGATGAGCAGTTCTTC. Residues: CASSQSGGTGNDEQFF.